The 21 T cell receptor beta chains reported below all come from one sample, sequenced in a study of control samples from healthy donors and cancer patients. The protocol was immunoSEQ multiplex PCR, while the TCRdb copy is restricted to in-frame clones and leaves out a portion. The data contain roughly 130,000 clones, more than 70% of them seen just once; the ten biggest clones take up 3% to 3.5%. Sequences were obtained from blood. Receptors were obtained from a man over 45 in good health.

A word on this clone: The CDR3 end shows no conserved phenylalanine or tryptophan, and so a read error is likely. The chain is built from TRBV5-1 and TRBJ1-2; D unclear. Germline V CDR1 and CDR2: SGHRS, YFSETQ. The V gene lost 0 bases and the J gene lost 0 bases, with 6 bases spanning the gap. The CDR3 covers 14 residues. The CDR3 nucleotides are TGCGCCAGCAGCTTGGGACTTCCTAACTATGGCTACACCCTC. It specifies CASSLGLPNYGYTL.

The J gene is TRBJ2-5, the V gene TRBV10-1; TRBD2 matches at 11 bases. The germline V gene encodes CDR1 WNHNN and CDR2 SYGVQD (reference sequence). With 4 bases clipped from V and 1 base from J, the junction kept 8 bases outside the gene matches. This CDR3 is 17 amino acids long. The CDR3 nucleotides read TGCGCCAGCAGTGGGGGAGCGACTAGCGGGGCCCAAGAGACCCAGTACTTC. Translation: CASSGGATSGAQETQYF.

The chain has TRBV9 and TRBJ1-1; D unclear. V lost 3 bases and J 4 bases, leaving 16 bases between the germline ends. Looked up from germline, CDR1 is SGDLS and CDR2 is YYNGEE. This CDR3 comprises 15 residues. CDR3 sequence: CASSAFRGGSTEAFF. CDR3 bases: TGTGCCAGCAGCGCCTTCCGGGGAGGGAGCACTGAAGCTTTCTTT.

The chain uses TRBV7-9 and TRBJ2-1; 8 positions match TRBD1. Germline CDR1 reads SEHNR; CDR2 reads FQNEAQ (reference sequence). J gave up 3 bases and V 5 bases, and 9 bases lay outside the gene matches. CDR3 length: 16 residues. The CDR3 is CASSDLGTGVYNEQFF. As DNA, the CDR3 is TGTGCCAGCAGCGATCTCGGGACAGGCGTCTACAATGAGCAGTTCTTC.

This clone was observed once. The V and J genes are TRBV28 and TRBJ1-2; D not resolved. V was trimmed by 4 bases and J by 4 bases, leaving 7 bases between them. The CDR3 contains 12 residues. The V gene's germline CDR1 is MDHEN and CDR2 SYDVKM. CDR3 in amino acids: CASSSPSYGYTF. CDR3 nucleotide sequence: TGTGCCAGCAGTTCCCCCAGCTATGGCTACACCTTC.

The V call is TRBV24-1, the J call TRBJ2-3; D unclear. The CDR3 has 16 residues. V lost 4 bases and J lost 7, with 20 bases in between. Germline assignment: CDR1 KGHDR and CDR2 SFDVKD. The CDR3 sequence is CATSDPSIDTSYTQYF. The DNA of the CDR3 is TGTGCCACCAGTGACCCTAGTATTGACACCTCCTATACGCAGTATTTT.

The V gene is TRBV7-9, the J gene TRBJ1-2, with TRBD1 matching 10 bases. The CDR3 has 15 amino acids. V lost 4 bases to trimming and J lost 3 bases; unmatched junction nucleotides: 5. CDR1 SEHNR and CDR2 FQNEAQ come from the germline V gene (reference sequence). CDR3 loop: CASSSPTGGDYGYTF. The DNA for the CDR3 is TGTGCCAGCAGCTCGCCGACAGGGGGCGACTATGGCTACACCTTC.

This chain connects TRBV19 to TRBJ1-5; 12 bases agree with TRBD1. V lost 5 bases and J lost 9; bases outside the gene matches: 5. The CDR3 is made up of 14 amino acids. Germline assignment: CDR1 LNHDA and CDR2 SQIVND (reference sequence). CDR3 bases: TGTGCCAGTAGTGGGACAGGGGGCGCGGGGCCCCAGCATTTT. Translating it yields CASSGTGGAGPQHF.

This sequence joins TRBV19 and TRBJ2-1, with 8 positions matching TRBD2. Trimming took 7 bases from V and 6 from J; bases not matched to a gene: 17. The CDR3 consists of 17 residues. Germline CDR1 reads LNHDA; CDR2 reads SQIVND (reference sequence). CDR3 sequence reads: CASTDWAGGLIFNEQFF. In DNA, the CDR3 is TGTGCCAGTACTGACTGGGCGGGGGGCCTCATATTCAATGAGCAGTTCTTC.

This rearrangement joins TRBV28 to TRBJ1-2, with 8 bases aligning to TRBD1. CDR1 and CDR2 from the germline V gene are MDHEN and SYDVKM. The CDR3 loop spans 15 amino acids. J lost 3 bases, V lost 5 bases, and 8 bases had no gene match. CDR3 DNA sequence: TGTGCCAGCAGTCCCTACAGGGGGAAGGACTATGGCTACACCTTC. Residues: CASSPYRGKDYGYTF.

The chain combines TRBV29-1 with TRBJ2-7; TRBD1 matches 9 bases. The junction had 7 bases not matched to a gene; V was cut back by 8 bases and J by 2 bases. From germline, CDR1 is SQVTM and CDR2 ANQGSEA. This CDR3 region has 13 residues. CDR3 in amino acids: CSTRQGVAYEQYF. In DNA, the CDR3 is TGCAGCACGAGACAGGGGGTCGCCTACGAGCAGTACTTC.

The chain links TRBV7-2 to TRBJ1-6; 8 bases are shared with TRBD1. Germline CDR1 and CDR2: SGHTA and FQGNSA. Trimming took 4 bases from V and 9 from J; bases not matched to a gene: 5. There are 14 residues in the CDR3. In DNA, the CDR3 is TGTGCCAGCAGCTCCGGACAGGGACGTTCACCCCTCCACTTT. Protein: CASSSGQGRSPLHF.

This chain joins TRBV7-3 and TRBJ2-5; TRBD1 or TRBD2 may be the D gene (5 bases each). The V gene lost 3 bases and the J gene lost 2 bases, with 7 bases spanning the gap. The CDR3 sequence is 13 residues long. Germline-derived CDR1 and CDR2 are SGHTA and FQGTGA. The CDR3 DNA reads as TGTGCCAGCAGCTTCGGGGCTCAAGAGACCCAGTACTTC. Protein product: CASSFGAQETQYF. The full variable domain, completed using reference TRBV7-3 and TRBJ2-5, is GAGVSQTPSNKVTEKGKYVELRCDPISGHTALYWYRQSLGQGPEFLIYFQGTGAADDSGLPNDRFFAVRPEGSVSTLKIQRTERGDSAVYLCASSFGAQETQYFGPGTRLLVL.

By sample share, this clone is medium-sized. This chain connects TRBV5-5 to TRBJ1-1; no reliable D call. The CDR3 extends over 12 amino acids. V gave up 2 bases and J gave up 7 bases, with 9 bases separating them. Germline V gives CDR1 SGHKS, CDR2 YYEKEE (reference sequence). CDR3 sequence reads: CASSLIGNEAFF. The DNA for the CDR3 is TGTGCCAGCAGCTTAATTGGAAATGAAGCTTTCTTT. Full variable domain (outside the CDR3, taken from reference TRBV5-5 and TRBJ1-1): DAGVTQSPTHLIKTRGQQVTLRCSPISGHKSVSWYQQVLGQGPQFIFQYYEKEERGRGNFPDRFSARQFPNYSSELNVNALLLGDSALYLCASSLIGNEAFFGQGTRLTVV.

V and J are TRBV6-5 and TRBJ1-6, with D perhaps matching TRBD1 (5 bases). CDR1 is MNHEY, CDR2 SVGAGI, per germline. The CDR3 covers 14 residues. Trimming shortened V by 2 bases and J by 9 bases, and 11 bases separated the two germline ends. CDR3 amino acids: CASSYEGPGSPLHF. CDR3 in DNA: TGTGCCAGCAGTTACGAGGGGCCGGGTTCACCCCTCCACTTT.

The V and J genes are TRBV11-3 and TRBJ2-1; 9 bases match TRBD2. In germline, CDR1 is SGHNT, CDR2 YENEEA. The CDR3 extends over 16 amino acids. V dropped 6 bases and J dropped 0; count of bases not matched to a gene: 6. The CDR3 sequence: CASSERGDSSYNEQFF. The CDR3 bases are TGTGCCAGCAGTGAGCGGGGGGATAGCTCCTACAATGAGCAGTTCTTC.

As to this clone: Compared with germline, one end of the junction differs, possibly owing to a read error. The CDR3 sequence is CSGKGQADQDF. CDR3 nucleotide sequence: TGCAGCGGCAAGGGACAGGCTGACCAAGACTTC. This chain links TRBV29-1 with TRBJ2-5; TRBD1 aligns across 8 bases. Per the germline V gene, CDR1 is SQVTM and CDR2 is ANQGSEA. The CDR3 runs to 11 residues.

This clone was counted between two and nine times. The rearrangement links TRBV27 to TRBJ2-3; D might be TRBD2 (5 bases). The CDR3 sequence is 13 residues long. Germline V gene sequence: CDR1 MNHEY, CDR2 SMNVEV (reference sequence). Trimming left V 8 bases short and J 4 bases short, with 13 bases between. The CDR3 bases are TGTGCCAGCTCAAAAACGGGGTCAGATACGCAGTATTTT. Its translation: CASSKTGSDTQYF.

The chain is built from TRBV4-1 and TRBJ2-7, with unresolved D. Germline-derived CDR1 and CDR2 are MGHRA and YSYEKL. The CDR3 loop spans 12 amino acids. The germline V and J ends were trimmed by 0 bases and 5 bases, with 5 bases remaining between them. The CDR3 here is CASSQDRDEQYF. CDR3 nucleotide sequence: TGCGCCAGCAGCCAAGATAGGGACGAGCAGTACTTC.

This clone was detected once. The V and J genes are TRBV24-1 and TRBJ2-3; no reliable D call. V dropped 4 bases and J dropped 0 bases, with 10 bases sitting between them. The CDR3 length is 15 residues. Germline V gene sequence: CDR1 KGHDR, CDR2 SFDVKD. DNA for the CDR3: TGTGCCACCAGTGACATACAGAGTAGCACAGATACGCAGTATTTT. As protein: CATSDIQSSTDTQYF.

The rearrangement links TRBV19 to TRBJ1-2; D call uncertain. The germline V and J ends were trimmed by 3 bases and 5 bases, with 10 bases remaining between them. The germline gives CDR1 LNHDA, CDR2 SQIVND (reference sequence). The CDR3 contains 13 residues. The CDR3 coding sequence is TGTGCCAGTAGTATTCGGTCTGATTATGGCTACACCTTC. Translation gives CASSIRSDYGYTF.